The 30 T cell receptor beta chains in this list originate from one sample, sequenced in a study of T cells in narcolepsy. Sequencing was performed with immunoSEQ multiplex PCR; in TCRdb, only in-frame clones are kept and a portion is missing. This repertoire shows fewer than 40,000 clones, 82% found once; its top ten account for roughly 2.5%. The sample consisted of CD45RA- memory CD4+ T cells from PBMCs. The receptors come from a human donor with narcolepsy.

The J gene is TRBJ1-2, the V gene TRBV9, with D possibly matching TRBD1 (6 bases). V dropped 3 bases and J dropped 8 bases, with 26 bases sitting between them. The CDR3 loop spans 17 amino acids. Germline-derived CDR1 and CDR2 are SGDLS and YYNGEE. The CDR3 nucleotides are TGTGCCAGCAGCGCCGGCGACTACGGGGGGCCCGCGGTCGGCTACACCTTC. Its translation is CASSAGDYGGPAVGYTF.

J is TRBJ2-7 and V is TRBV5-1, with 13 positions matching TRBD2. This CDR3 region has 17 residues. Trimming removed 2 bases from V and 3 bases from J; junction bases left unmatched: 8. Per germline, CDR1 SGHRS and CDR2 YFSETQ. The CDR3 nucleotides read TGCGCCAGCAGCTTTGGACTAGCGGGAGAATCGGTCTACGAGCAGTACTTC. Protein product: CASSFGLAGESVYEQYF. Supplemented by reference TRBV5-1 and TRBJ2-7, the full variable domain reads KAGVTQTPRYLIKTRGQQVTLSCSPISGHRSVSWYQQTPGQGLQFLFEYFSETQRNKGNFPGRFSGRQFSNSRSEMNVSTLELGDSALYLCASSFGLAGESVYEQYFGPGTRLTVT.

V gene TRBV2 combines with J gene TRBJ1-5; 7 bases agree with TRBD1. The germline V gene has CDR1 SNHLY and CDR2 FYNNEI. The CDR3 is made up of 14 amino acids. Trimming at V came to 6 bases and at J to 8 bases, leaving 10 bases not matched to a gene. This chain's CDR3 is CASSPGQPSEPQHF. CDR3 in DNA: TGTGCCAGCAGCCCGGGACAGCCCTCGGAGCCCCAGCATTTT.

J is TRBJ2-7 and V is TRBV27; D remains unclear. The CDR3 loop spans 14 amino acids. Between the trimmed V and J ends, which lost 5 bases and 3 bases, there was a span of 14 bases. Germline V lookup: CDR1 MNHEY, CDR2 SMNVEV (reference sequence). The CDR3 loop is CASSPRIQLYEQYF. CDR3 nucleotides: TGTGCCAGCAGTCCACGCATCCAGCTCTACGAGCAGTACTTC.

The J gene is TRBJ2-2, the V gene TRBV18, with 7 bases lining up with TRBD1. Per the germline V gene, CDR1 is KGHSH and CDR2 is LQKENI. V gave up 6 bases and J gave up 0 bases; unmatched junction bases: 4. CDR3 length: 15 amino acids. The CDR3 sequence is CASSQGTANTGELFF. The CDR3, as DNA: TGTGCCAGCTCGCAGGGGACAGCGAACACCGGGGAGCTGTTTTTT.

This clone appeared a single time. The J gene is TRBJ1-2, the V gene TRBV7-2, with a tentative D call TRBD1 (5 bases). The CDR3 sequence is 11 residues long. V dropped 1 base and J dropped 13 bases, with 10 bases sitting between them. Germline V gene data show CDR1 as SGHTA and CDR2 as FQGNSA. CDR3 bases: TGTGCCAGCAGCTTAGGGGGCAGCCCCACCTTC. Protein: CASSLGGSPTF.

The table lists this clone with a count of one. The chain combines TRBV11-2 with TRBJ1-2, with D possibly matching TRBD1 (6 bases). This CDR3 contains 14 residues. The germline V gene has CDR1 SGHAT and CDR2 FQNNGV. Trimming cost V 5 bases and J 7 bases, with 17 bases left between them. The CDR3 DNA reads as TGTGCCAGCAGCCCTGAGCGGGGGGCAGGTGGCTACACCTTC. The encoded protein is CASSPERGAGGYTF.

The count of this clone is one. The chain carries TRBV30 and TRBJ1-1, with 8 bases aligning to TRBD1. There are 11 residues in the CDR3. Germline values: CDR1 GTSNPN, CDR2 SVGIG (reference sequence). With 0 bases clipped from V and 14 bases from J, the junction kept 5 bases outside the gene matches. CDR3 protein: CAWSVGQGGFF. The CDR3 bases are TGTGCCTGGAGTGTCGGACAGGGAGGATTCTTT.

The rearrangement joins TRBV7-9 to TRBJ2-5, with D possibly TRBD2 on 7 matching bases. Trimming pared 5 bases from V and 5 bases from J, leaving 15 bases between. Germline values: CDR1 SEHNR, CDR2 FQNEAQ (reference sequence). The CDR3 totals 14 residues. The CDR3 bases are TGTGCCAGCAGCCGCCCCGGGGGGCGGGAGACCCAGTACTTC. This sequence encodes CASSRPGGRETQYF.

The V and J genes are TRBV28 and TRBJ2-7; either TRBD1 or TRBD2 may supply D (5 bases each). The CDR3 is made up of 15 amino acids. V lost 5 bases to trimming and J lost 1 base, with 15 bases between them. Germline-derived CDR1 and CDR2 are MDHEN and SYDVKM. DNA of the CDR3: TGTGCCAGCAGTCCTCCGGGACCACATTCCTACGAGCAGTACTTC. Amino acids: CASSPPGPHSYEQYF.

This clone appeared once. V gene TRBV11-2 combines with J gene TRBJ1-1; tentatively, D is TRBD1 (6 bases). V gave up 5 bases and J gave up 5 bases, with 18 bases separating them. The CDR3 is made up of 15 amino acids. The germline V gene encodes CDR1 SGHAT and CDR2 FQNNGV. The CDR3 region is CASSTDQGTWTEAFF. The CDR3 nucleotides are TGTGCCAGCAGCACTGATCAGGGGACGTGGACTGAAGCTTTCTTT. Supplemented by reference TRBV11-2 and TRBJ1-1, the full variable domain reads EAGVAQSPRYKIIEKRQSVAFWCNPISGHATLYWYQQILGQGPKLLIQFQNNGVVDDSQLPKDRFSAERLKGVDSTLKIQPAKLEDSAVYLCASSTDQGTWTEAFFGQGTRLTVV.

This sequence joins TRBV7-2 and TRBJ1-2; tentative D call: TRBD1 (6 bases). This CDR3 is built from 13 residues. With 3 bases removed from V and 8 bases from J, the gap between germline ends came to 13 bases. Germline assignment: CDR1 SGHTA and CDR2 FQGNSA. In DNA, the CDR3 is TGTGCCAGCAGCTTTCAGGGGAATAGGGGCTACACCTTC. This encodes CASSFQGNRGYTF.

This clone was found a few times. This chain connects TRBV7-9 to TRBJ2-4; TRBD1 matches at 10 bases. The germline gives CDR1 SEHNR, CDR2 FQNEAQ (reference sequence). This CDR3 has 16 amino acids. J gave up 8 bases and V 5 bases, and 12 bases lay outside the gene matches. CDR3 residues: CASSTEGQGFFYIQYF. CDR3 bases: TGTGCCAGCAGCACCGAGGGACAGGGGTTTTTTTACATTCAGTACTTC. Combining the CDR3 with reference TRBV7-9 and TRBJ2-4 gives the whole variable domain DTGVSQNPRHKITKRGQNVTFRCDPISEHNRLYWYRQTLGQGPEFLTYFQNEAQLEKSRLLSDRFSAERPKGSFSTLEIQRTEQGDSAMYLCASSTEGQGFFYIQYFGAGTRLSVL.

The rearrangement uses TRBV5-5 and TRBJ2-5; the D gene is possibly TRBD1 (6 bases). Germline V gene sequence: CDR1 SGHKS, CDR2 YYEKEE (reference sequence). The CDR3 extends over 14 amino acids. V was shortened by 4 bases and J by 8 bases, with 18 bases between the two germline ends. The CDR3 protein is CASSPNPLQGTQYF. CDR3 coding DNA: TGTGCCAGCAGCCCAAACCCCCTACAGGGTACCCAGTACTTC.

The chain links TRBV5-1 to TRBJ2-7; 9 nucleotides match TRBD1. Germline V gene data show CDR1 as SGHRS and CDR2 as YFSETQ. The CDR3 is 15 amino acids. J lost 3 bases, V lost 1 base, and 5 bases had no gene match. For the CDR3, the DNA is TGCGCCAGCAGCTTGTCTGGGACAGGGATCTACGAGCAGTACTTC. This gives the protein CASSLSGTGIYEQYF.

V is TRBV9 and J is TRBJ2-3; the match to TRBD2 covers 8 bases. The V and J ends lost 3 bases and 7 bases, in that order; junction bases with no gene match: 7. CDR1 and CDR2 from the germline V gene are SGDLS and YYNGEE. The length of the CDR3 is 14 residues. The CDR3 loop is CASSAPRLANTQYF. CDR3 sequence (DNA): TGTGCCAGCAGCGCTCCCCGACTAGCGAATACGCAGTATTTT.

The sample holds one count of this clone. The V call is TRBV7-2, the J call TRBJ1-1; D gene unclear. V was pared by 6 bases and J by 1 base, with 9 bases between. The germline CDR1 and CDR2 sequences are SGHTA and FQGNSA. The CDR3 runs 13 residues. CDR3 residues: CASRKTGNTEAFF. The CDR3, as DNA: TGTGCCAGCAGGAAGACCGGGAACACTGAAGCTTTCTTT. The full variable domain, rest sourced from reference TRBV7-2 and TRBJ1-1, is GAGVSQSPSNKVTEKGKDVELRCDPISGHTALYWYRQSLGQGLEFLIYFQGNSAPDKSGLPSDRFSAERTGGSVSTLTIQRTQQEDSAVYLCASRKTGNTEAFFGQGTRLTVV.

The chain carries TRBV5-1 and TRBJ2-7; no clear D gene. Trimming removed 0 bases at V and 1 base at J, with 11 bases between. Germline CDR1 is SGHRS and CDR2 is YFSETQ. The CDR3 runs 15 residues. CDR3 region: CASSLAATASYEQYF. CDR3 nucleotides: TGCGCCAGCAGCTTGGCTGCTACAGCTTCCTACGAGCAGTACTTC.

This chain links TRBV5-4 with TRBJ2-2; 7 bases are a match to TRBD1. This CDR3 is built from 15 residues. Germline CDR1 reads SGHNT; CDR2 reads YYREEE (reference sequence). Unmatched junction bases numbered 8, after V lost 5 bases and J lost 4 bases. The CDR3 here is CASRPRDSPTGELFF. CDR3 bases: TGTGCCAGCAGACCGAGGGACAGCCCCACCGGGGAGCTGTTTTTT.

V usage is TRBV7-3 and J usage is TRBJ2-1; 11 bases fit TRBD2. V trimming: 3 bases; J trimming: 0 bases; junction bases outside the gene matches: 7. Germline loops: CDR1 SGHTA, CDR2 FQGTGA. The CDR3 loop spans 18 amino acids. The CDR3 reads CASSFAASGRSSYNEQFF. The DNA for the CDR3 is TGTGCCAGCAGCTTTGCGGCTAGCGGGAGGAGCTCCTACAATGAGCAGTTCTTC.

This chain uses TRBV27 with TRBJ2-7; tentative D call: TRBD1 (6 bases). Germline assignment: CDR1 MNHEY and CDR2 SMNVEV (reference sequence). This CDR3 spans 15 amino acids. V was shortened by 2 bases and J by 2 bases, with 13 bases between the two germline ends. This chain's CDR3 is CASSLRGQGTYEQYF. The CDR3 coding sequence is TGTGCCAGCAGTTTAAGGGGCCAGGGGACCTACGAGCAGTACTTC.

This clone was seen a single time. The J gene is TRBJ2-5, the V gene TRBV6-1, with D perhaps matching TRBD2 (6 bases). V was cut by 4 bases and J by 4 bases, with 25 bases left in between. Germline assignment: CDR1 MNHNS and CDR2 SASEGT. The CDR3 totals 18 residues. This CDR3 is CASSALGLLWVGGETQYF. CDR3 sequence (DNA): TGTGCCAGCAGTGCGCTGGGGTTACTCTGGGTGGGGGGAGAGACCCAGTACTTC.

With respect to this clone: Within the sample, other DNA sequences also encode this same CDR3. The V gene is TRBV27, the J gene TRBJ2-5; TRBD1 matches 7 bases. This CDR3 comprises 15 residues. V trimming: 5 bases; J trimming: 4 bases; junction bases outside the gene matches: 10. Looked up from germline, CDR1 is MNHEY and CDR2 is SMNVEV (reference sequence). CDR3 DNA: TGTGCCAGCAGTCTGAGACAGGGCGCCGGAGAGACCCAGTACTTC. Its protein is CASSLRQGAGETQYF.

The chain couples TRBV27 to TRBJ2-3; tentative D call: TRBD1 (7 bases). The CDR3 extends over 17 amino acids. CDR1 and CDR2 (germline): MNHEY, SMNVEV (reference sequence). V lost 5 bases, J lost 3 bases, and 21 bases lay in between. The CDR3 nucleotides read TGTGCCAGCAGTGGCAGGGGGATTAACGGAGGGACAGATACGCAGTATTTT. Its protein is CASSGRGINGGTDTQYF.

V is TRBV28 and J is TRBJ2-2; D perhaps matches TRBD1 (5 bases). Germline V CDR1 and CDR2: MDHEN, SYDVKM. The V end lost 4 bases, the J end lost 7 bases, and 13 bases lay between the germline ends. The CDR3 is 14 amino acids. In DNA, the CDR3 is TGTGCCAGCAGTTATTACAGGACCGGCGGGGAGCTGTTTTTT. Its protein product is CASSYYRTGGELFF.

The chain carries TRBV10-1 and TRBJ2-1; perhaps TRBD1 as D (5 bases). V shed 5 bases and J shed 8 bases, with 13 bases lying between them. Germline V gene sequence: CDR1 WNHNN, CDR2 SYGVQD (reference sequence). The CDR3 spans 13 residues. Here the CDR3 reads CASSPGLDDEQFF. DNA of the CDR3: TGCGCCAGCAGTCCAGGGTTGGATGATGAGCAGTTCTTC.

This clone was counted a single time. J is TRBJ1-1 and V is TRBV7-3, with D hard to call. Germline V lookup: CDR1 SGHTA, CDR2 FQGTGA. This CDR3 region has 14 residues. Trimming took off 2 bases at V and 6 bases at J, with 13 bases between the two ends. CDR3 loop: CASSLFPGSSEAFF. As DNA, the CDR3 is TGTGCCAGCAGCTTATTCCCCGGCAGCTCTGAAGCTTTCTTT.

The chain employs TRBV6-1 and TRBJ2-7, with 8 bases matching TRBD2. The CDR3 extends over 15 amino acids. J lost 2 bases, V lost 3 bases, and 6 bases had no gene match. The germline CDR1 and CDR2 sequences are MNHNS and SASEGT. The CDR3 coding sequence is TGTGCCAGCAGTGAGCCGGGGGGGGGCGCCTACGAGCAGTACTTC. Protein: CASSEPGGGAYEQYF.

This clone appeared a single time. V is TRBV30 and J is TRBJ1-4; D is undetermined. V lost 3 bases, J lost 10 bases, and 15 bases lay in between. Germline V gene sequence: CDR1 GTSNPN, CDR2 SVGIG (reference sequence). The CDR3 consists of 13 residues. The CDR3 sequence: CAWSPWGSGKLFF. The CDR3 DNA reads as TGTGCCTGGAGCCCGTGGGGAAGCGGAAAACTGTTTTTT. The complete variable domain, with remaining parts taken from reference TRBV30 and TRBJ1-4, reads SQTIHQWPATLVQPVGSPLSLECTVEGTSNPNLYWYRQAAGRGLQLLFYSVGIGQISSEVPQNLSASRPQDRQFILSSKKLLLSDSGFYLCAWSPWGSGKLFFGSGTQLSVL.

CDR3 residues: CASSQLRGMNTEAFF. The CDR3 DNA follows: TGTGCCAGCAGCCAATTGAGGGGTATGAACACTGAAGCTTTCTTT. The chain is built from TRBV16 and TRBJ1-1, with D maybe TRBD1 (5 bases). V shed 1 base and J shed 0 bases, with 9 bases lying between them. Germline CDR1 KGHSY, CDR2 FQNENV. CDR3 length equals 15 residues.